These 32 T cell receptor beta chains were sequenced from one sample in a study of blood T cell repertoires in COVID-19. The data were produced by immunoSEQ multiplex PCR, yet TCRdb's version contains in-frame clones alone and is incomplete. The sample has around 120,000 clones, around three quarters seen once; the top ten hold about 6.8%. The material sequenced was peripheral blood. These receptors were collected from a man in his 70s with acute or convalescent COVID-19.

This clone was seen once. The chain recombines TRBV19 with TRBJ1-5, with D tentatively TRBD1 (5 bases). The germline V gene encodes CDR1 LNHDA and CDR2 SQIVND (reference sequence). The CDR3 is made up of 15 amino acids. The V and J ends lost 3 bases and 6 bases respectively, with 15 bases between them. The CDR3 DNA reads TGTGCCAGTAGTATCTATGGTGGGGGAGGTCAGCCCCAGCATTTT. Its translation: CASSIYGGGGQPQHF.

The chain uses TRBV29-1 and TRBJ2-5; 10 nucleotides align to TRBD2. V was pared by 5 bases and J by 1 base, with 16 bases of the junction left unmatched. CDR1 and CDR2 (germline): SQVTM, ANQGSEA. The CDR3 covers 18 residues. CDR3 sequence: CSVSGAGSSGGFQETQYF. The DNA for the CDR3 is TGCAGCGTTTCCGGGGCCGGCAGTAGCGGGGGGTTCCAAGAGACCCAGTACTTC.

The V call is TRBV13, the J call TRBJ1-5, with 8 bases lining up with TRBD1. The trim removed 0 bases at V and 7 bases at J, leaving 14 bases unmatched. The CDR3 runs to 18 residues. The germline gives CDR1 PRHDT, CDR2 FYEKMQ (reference sequence). As DNA, the CDR3 is TGTGCCAGCAGCTTAGGCCCCAGCGCAGGGGGCGTTTGGCAGCCCCAGCATTTT. Translation gives CASSLGPSAGGVWQPQHF.

The chain carries TRBV4-2 and TRBJ2-7; D unresolved. V was trimmed by 0 bases and J by 6 bases, leaving 12 bases between them. CDR3 length: 14 amino acids. CDR1 and CDR2 (germline): LGHNA, YNFKEQ. In nucleotides, the CDR3 is TGTGCCAGCAGCCAAGAATGGCTAGATGGCGAGCAGTACTTC. Its translation: CASSQEWLDGEQYF.

The J gene is TRBJ2-7, the V gene TRBV7-9; 8 nucleotides line up with TRBD2. Germline values: CDR1 SEHNR, CDR2 FQNEAQ (reference sequence). J was trimmed by 5 bases and V by 3 bases; bases with no gene match: 9. The CDR3 length is 15 residues. The CDR3 sequence is CASSLRGGRWDEQYF. The CDR3 nucleotides are TGTGCCAGCAGCTTGAGAGGCGGGAGGTGGGACGAGCAGTACTTC.

The rearrangement links TRBV9 to TRBJ1-4; 7 nucleotides agree with TRBD1. Germline trimming cut 1 base from V and 5 bases from J; bases unmatched to any gene: 5. The CDR3 covers 15 residues. CDR1 SGDLS and CDR2 YYNGEE come from the germline V gene. This CDR3 reads CASSVNAQGNEKLFF. The DNA for the CDR3 is TGTGCCAGCAGCGTAAATGCACAGGGGAATGAAAAACTGTTTTTT.

This chain connects TRBV2 to TRBJ1-6; D gene unclear. V lost 7 bases, J lost 14 bases, and 18 bases lay in between. The CDR3 loop spans 13 amino acids. Germline loops: CDR1 SNHLY, CDR2 FYNNEI. The CDR3 DNA follows: TGTGCCAGCAATCCCGACCCGTCGGAGACCCTCCACTTT. Protein product: CASNPDPSETLHF.

The V gene is TRBV18, the J gene TRBJ1-2; D is unclear. The CDR3 is 15 amino acids. Trimming stripped 6 bases from V and 3 bases from J, with 17 bases between. Germline CDR1 KGHSH, CDR2 LQKENI. Here the CDR3 DNA reads TGTGCCAGCTCCCGCGACGGGTCCGTTGACTATGGCTACACCTTC. It is translated as CASSRDGSVDYGYTF.

This chain uses TRBV19 with TRBJ2-3; D perhaps matches TRBD1 (7 bases). Germline V gives CDR1 LNHDA, CDR2 SQIVND (reference sequence). Trimming shortened V by 6 bases and J by 0 bases, and 13 bases separated the two germline ends. The CDR3 sequence is 15 residues long. The chain's CDR3 is CASRQTGTSTDTQYF. For the CDR3, the DNA is TGTGCCAGTAGGCAGACAGGGACTAGCACAGATACGCAGTATTTT. The full variable domain, with the rest looked up from reference TRBV19 and TRBJ2-3, is DGGITQSPKYLFRKEGQNVTLSCEQNLNHDAMYWYRQDPGQGLRLIYYSQIVNDFQKGDIAEGYSVSREKKESFPLTVTSAQKNPTAFYLCASRQTGTSTDTQYFGPGTRLTVL.

The rearrangement links TRBV4-3 to TRBJ1-1; possible D gene TRBD1, 6 bases. The CDR3 runs 13 residues. The germline V and J ends were trimmed by 1 base and 5 bases, with 8 bases remaining between them. Looked up from germline, CDR1 is LGHNA and CDR2 is YSLEER. The CDR3 nucleotides are TGCGCCAGCAGCCAAGGGGGGCATACTGAAGCTTTCTTT. It specifies CASSQGGHTEAFF.

The chain is built from TRBV5-4 and TRBJ2-7, with a tentative D call TRBD2 (5 bases). V lost 3 bases to trimming and J lost 0 bases, with 7 bases between them. The CDR3 spans 13 residues. Germline V gene data show CDR1 as SGHNT and CDR2 as YYREEE (reference sequence). The CDR3 reads CASSSGLSYEQYF. CDR3 nucleotides: TGTGCCAGCAGCTCTGGACTCTCCTACGAGCAGTACTTC. Using reference TRBV5-4 and TRBJ2-7 for the parts outside the CDR3, the full variable domain is ETGVTQSPTHLIKTRGQQVTLRCSSQSGHNTVSWYQQALGQGPQFIFQYYREEENGRGNFPPRFSGLQFPNYSSELNVNALELDDSALYLCASSSGLSYEQYFGPGTRLTVT.

The V and J genes are TRBV14 and TRBJ1-2, with 7 bases that match TRBD1. Germline V lookup: CDR1 SGHDN, CDR2 FVKESK. The CDR3 contains 15 residues. The V segment lost 4 bases and the J segment 1 base; nucleotides outside the gene matches: 6. CDR3 DNA sequence: TGTGCCAGCAGCCCGGACAGGATTTTTAACTATGGCTACACCTTC. It translates to CASSPDRIFNYGYTF.

The V call is TRBV7-9, the J call TRBJ2-3; tentative D call: TRBD1 (5 bases). Trimming removed 5 bases from V and 3 bases from J, with 15 bases in between. The CDR3 is 15 amino acids. Germline-derived CDR1 and CDR2 are SEHNR and FQNEAQ (reference sequence). For the CDR3, the DNA is TGTGCCAGCAGCCTCCAGGGTACATGGACAGATACGCAGTATTTT. As protein: CASSLQGTWTDTQYF.

The V and J genes are TRBV3-1 (or the pseudogene TRBV3-2) and TRBJ1-2, with unresolved D. This CDR3 spans 14 amino acids. Trimming removed 0 bases at V and 7 bases at J, with 12 bases between. Germline CDR1 is LGHDT and CDR2 is YNNKEL (reference sequence). In DNA form, the CDR3 reads TGTGCCAGCAGCCAAGAAGTTTTCGGGTCTGGCTACACCTTC. It codes for CASSQEVFGSGYTF.

This clone was found once. This chain uses TRBV10-2 with TRBJ2-1, with 9 bases aligning to TRBD2. This CDR3 has 14 amino acids. J was trimmed by 7 bases and V by 4 bases; bases with no gene match: 5. The germline V gene has CDR1 WSHSY and CDR2 SAAADI. The CDR3 DNA sequence: TGCGCCAGCAGTGGCGGGGGGGCCAGGAATGAGCAGTTCTTC. It is translated as CASSGGGARNEQFF.

This clone was detected only once. V usage is TRBV30 and J usage is TRBJ1-1; D might be TRBD1 (5 bases). The germline V and J ends were trimmed by 8 bases and 2 bases, with 12 bases remaining between them. The germline CDR1 and CDR2 sequences are GTSNPN and SVGIG (reference sequence). The CDR3 sequence is 12 residues long. CDR3 DNA: TGTGCCGCGGCGGGGGTAAACACTGAAGCTTTCTTT. Amino acids: CAAAGVNTEAFF.

This clone came up once. The rearrangement uses TRBV5-5 and TRBJ2-7, with 9 positions matching TRBD1. The germline V gene encodes CDR1 SGHKS and CDR2 YYEKEE (reference sequence). J gave up 9 bases and V 0 bases, and 10 bases lay outside the gene matches. The CDR3 extends over 15 amino acids. The CDR3 spells CASSLVRTGETVQYF. The DNA of the CDR3 is TGTGCCAGCAGCTTGGTTCGGACAGGGGAAACGGTGCAGTACTTC.

In its sample, this clone was seen a few times. The chain is built from TRBV5-5 and TRBJ2-7; 8 positions agree with TRBD1. Trimming removed 0 bases from V and 4 bases from J; junction bases left unmatched: 6. This CDR3 is 15 amino acids long. The germline CDR1 and CDR2 sequences are SGHKS and YYEKEE (reference sequence). CDR3 bases: TGTGCCAGCAGCTTGGCCGGCAGGGGGCAGTACGAGCAGTACTTC. This codes for CASSLAGRGQYEQYF.

The gene calls are TRBV5-1 and TRBJ2-5; D is undetermined. The CDR3 is 14 amino acids. Trimming stripped 1 base from V and 0 bases from J, with 7 bases between. Germline values: CDR1 SGHRS, CDR2 YFSETQ. The CDR3 sequence is CASSLSPDQETQYF. For the CDR3, the DNA is TGCGCCAGCAGCTTGTCCCCAGACCAAGAGACCCAGTACTTC. The full variable domain, its missing parts supplied by reference TRBV5-1 and TRBJ2-5, is KAGVTQTPRYLIKTRGQQVTLSCSPISGHRSVSWYQQTPGQGLQFLFEYFSETQRNKGNFPGRFSGRQFSNSRSEMNVSTLELGDSALYLCASSLSPDQETQYFGPGTRLLVL.

The genes are TRBV5-4 and TRBJ1-1; D is uncertain. This CDR3 spans 16 amino acids. V dropped 4 bases and J dropped 6 bases, with 22 bases sitting between them. In germline, CDR1 is SGHNT, CDR2 YYREEE (reference sequence). The CDR3 DNA reads as TGTGCCAGCAGCCGCGGAGATCAAATTAGTGTCCCTGAAGCTTTCTTT. Encoded protein: CASSRGDQISVPEAFF.

A single count supports this clone. V usage is TRBV12-3 or TRBV12-4 and J usage is TRBJ2-7, with D possibly TRBD1 on 5 matching bases. Between the trimmed V and J ends, which lost 6 bases and 3 bases, there was a span of 12 bases. The CDR3 contains 13 residues. The CDR3 nucleotides read TGTGCCAGCAGCCTCAGGGTGGTCTACGAGCAGTACTTC. Its protein product is CASSLRVVYEQYF.

As for this clone: One end of the junction varies from germline; a read error may be responsible. This chain connects TRBV6-5 to TRBJ2-7; TRBD2 agrees at 8 bases. The CDR3 spans 12 residues. CDR1 and CDR2 from the germline V gene are MNHEY and SVGAGI. The CDR3 DNA is TGTGCCAGCAGTCGGGGGGGTTTAGGAGCGGACTTC. It yields the protein CASSRGGLGADF.

This clone was seen just once. This chain uses TRBV29-1 with TRBJ1-2; TRBD1 agrees at 7 bases. The V gene's germline CDR1 is SQVTM and CDR2 ANQGSEA. Trimming at V came to 3 bases and at J to 1 base, leaving 5 bases not matched to a gene. CDR3 length: 14 residues. CDR3 sequence reads: CSVDGTARNYGYTF. CDR3 bases: TGCAGCGTTGATGGGACAGCTCGTAACTATGGCTACACCTTC.

This clone was picked up a small number of times. This chain links TRBV9 with TRBJ1-6; maybe TRBD1 (5 bases). Germline V gives CDR1 SGDLS, CDR2 YYNGEE. V was cut by 0 bases and J by 3 bases, with 16 bases left in between. The CDR3 loop spans 18 amino acids. The CDR3 coding sequence is TGTGCCAGCAGCGTAGGCCAGGGCTATGGCTTCTATAATTCACCCCTCCACTTT. As protein: CASSVGQGYGFYNSPLHF. Looking up the rest from reference TRBV9 and TRBJ1-6 gives the full variable domain: DSGVTQTPKHLITATGQRVTLRCSPRSGDLSVYWYQQSLDQGLQFLIQYYNGEERAKGNILERFSAQQFPDLHSELNLSSLELGDSALYFCASSVGQGYGFYNSPLHFGNGTRLTVT.

The CDR3 sequence: CASSLTGTGAFYEQYF. DNA of the CDR3: TGTGCCAGCTCACTAACCGGGACAGGGGCCTTCTACGAGCAGTACTTC. The rearrangement joins TRBV18 to TRBJ2-7; TRBD1 matches 10 bases. Germline V gene sequence: CDR1 KGHSH, CDR2 LQKENI. The CDR3 contains 16 residues. The V and J ends lost 4 bases and 3 bases, in that order; junction bases with no gene match: 9.

V is TRBV28 and J is TRBJ2-6, with D unclear. Trimming stripped 8 bases from V and 0 bases from J, with 11 bases between. The germline CDR1 and CDR2 sequences are MDHEN and SYDVKM. The CDR3 contains 15 residues. The CDR3 DNA follows: TGTGCCAGCCTTACTGCCAACTCTGGGGCCAACGTCCTGACTTTC. It translates to CASLTANSGANVLTF.

The chain is built from TRBV2 and TRBJ2-5; TRBD2 agrees at 8 bases. This CDR3 is 14 amino acids long. Germline assignment: CDR1 SNHLY and CDR2 FYNNEI. After removal of 6 bases from V and 5 bases from J, the junction contained 8 bases not matched to a gene. This CDR3 is CASRVSGAWETQYF. As DNA, the CDR3 is TGTGCCAGCAGGGTTAGCGGGGCCTGGGAGACCCAGTACTTC. The complete variable domain, with remaining parts taken from reference TRBV2 and TRBJ2-5, reads EPEVTQTPSHQVTQMGQEVILRCVPISNHLYFYWYRQILGQKVEFLVSFYNNEISEKSEIFDDQFSVERPDGSNFTLKIRSTKLEDSAMYFCASRVSGAWETQYFGPGTRLLVL.

The V and J genes are TRBV19 and TRBJ1-2; 10 bases agree with TRBD1. Germline-derived CDR1 and CDR2 are LNHDA and SQIVND (reference sequence). The CDR3 consists of 15 residues. Trimming removed 2 bases from V and 8 bases from J; junction bases left unmatched: 8. DNA of the CDR3: TGTGCCAGTAGTATACCCCTCGACAGGGGGCTCGGCTACACCTTC. Amino acids: CASSIPLDRGLGYTF.

This clone was picked up one time. The rearrangement joins TRBV29-1 to TRBJ1-1; 10 bases are a match to TRBD1. Germline CDR1 reads SQVTM; CDR2 reads ANQGSEA. The CDR3 is 15 amino acids. Germline trimming cut 7 bases from V and 1 base from J; bases unmatched to any gene: 9. The CDR3 nucleotides read TGCAGCGCCCAAGACAGGGGGCGGGAGAACACTGAAGCTTTCTTT. Amino acids: CSAQDRGRENTEAFF.

The CDR3 nucleotides are TGCGCCAGCAGACCCACCGGGACAGGTTCATACGAGCAGTACTTC. It encodes CASRPTGTGSYEQYF. The V and J genes are TRBV5-1 and TRBJ2-7, with 8 bases that match TRBD1. Trimming at V came to 5 bases and at J to 4 bases, leaving 11 bases not matched to a gene. Germline values: CDR1 SGHRS, CDR2 YFSETQ. The CDR3 is 15 amino acids.

The chain is built from TRBV7-2 and TRBJ2-7, with D possibly being TRBD2 (7 bases). CDR3 length equals 15 residues. Germline assignment: CDR1 SGHTA and CDR2 FQGNSA. The germline V and J ends were trimmed by 4 bases and 5 bases, with 18 bases remaining between them. CDR3: CASSSSGGGGHEQYF. CDR3 DNA: TGTGCCAGCAGCTCTTCAGGAGGGGGGGGGCACGAGCAGTACTTC.

This clone has only a few counts. The chain recombines TRBV18 with TRBJ2-7; D is possibly TRBD1 (5 bases). The CDR3 length is 12 residues. Trimming stripped 6 bases from V and 6 bases from J, with 12 bases between. Germline V gives CDR1 KGHSH, CDR2 LQKENI. CDR3 sequence (DNA): TGTGCCAGCTCCCTAGGGGTTGGCGAGCAGTACTTC. Encoded protein: CASSLGVGEQYF.